This is a list of T cell receptor beta chains from one sample in a study of cytomegalovirus exposure and HLA in healthy donors. The table came from immunoSEQ multiplex PCR; TCRdb's copy has only in-frame clones and leaves some out. The top ten clones hold 3% to 3.5% of a sample with under 200,000 clones, about 90% of them seen once. The specimen was PBMCs. Receptor source: a woman under 30 in good health and CMV-seropositive. CDR3s leave out the opening cysteine and the closing phenylalanine or tryptophan.

j_call,v_call,cdr3_aa
TRBJ2-7,TRBV29-1,SVKTGSYEQY
TRBJ2-7,TRBV5-6,ASSLEPYEQY
TRBJ2-3,TRBV5-1,ASLAGISTDTQY
TRBJ2-7,TRBV5-1,ASSFSGTGGGSYEQY
TRBJ2-7,TRBV7-9,ASSFRTSGGIEQY
TRBJ2-1,TRBV6-5,ASSYEGGAHNEQF
TRBJ2-7,TRBV5-6,ASSQPGQGPYEQY
TRBJ2-2,TRBV7-8,ASSGTGSPFLGELF
TRBJ1-5,TRBV6-1,ASSEGAGTGQPQH
TRBJ2-3,TRBV4-1,ASSPVGGADTQY
TRBJ2-7,TRBV4-3,ASSQSSDRAYEQY
TRBJ1-5,TRBV2,ASSDEGVDRNQPQH
TRBJ1-4,TRBV5-5,ASSLPGTGEKLF
TRBJ2-7,TRBV6-5,ASSKGGGWNEQY
TRBJ2-3,TRBV5-4,ASRKGADTQY
TRBJ2-7,TRBV30,AWSAGLSYEQY